The rows below give T cell receptor beta chains drawn from one sample of a study of T cell changes during pregnancy in multiple sclerosis. Assay: immunoSEQ multiplex PCR; the TCRdb copy retains only in-frame clones and omits some. The repertoire holds 55,000 to 65,000 clones, with roughly 92% as singletons. Sequenced material: peripheral blood, taken in the second trimester of pregnancy. The receptor set was obtained from a female donor with multiple sclerosis, enrolled in a pregnancy study. CDR3s include the opening cysteine and the closing phenylalanine or tryptophan. A D gene is named only where the DNA matches it firmly. A row's size may be missing; if present it is once, few, many or a size class.

d_gene: NA
j_gene: TRBJ2-5
v_gene: TRBV5-4
abundance: NA
CDR3nt: TGTGCCAGCAGCTTGTTGGGGCCCCAAGAGACCCAGTACTTC
CDR3aa: CASSLLGPQETQYF

d_gene: NA
j_gene: TRBJ1-5
v_gene: TRBV28
abundance: NA
CDR3nt: TGTGCCAGCGGCACACAGGGTTTCGTTCAGCCCCAGCATTTT
CDR3aa: CASGTQGFVQPQHF

d_gene: NA
j_gene: TRBJ1-1
v_gene: TRBV28
abundance: NA
CDR3nt: TGTGCCAGCAGTCCTCCGGGACACTTTGAAGCTTTCTTT
CDR3aa: CASSPPGHFEAFF

d_gene: NA
j_gene: TRBJ1-2
v_gene: TRBV6-5
abundance: NA
CDR3nt: TGTGCCAGCAGTTACGGGCAGGGAAACTATGGCTACACCTTC
CDR3aa: CASSYGQGNYGYTF

d_gene: NA
j_gene: TRBJ1-6
v_gene: TRBV27
abundance: NA
CDR3nt: TGTGCCAGCAGTTTACCATCATATAATTCACCCCTCCACTTT
CDR3aa: CASSLPSYNSPLHF

d_gene: TRBD1
j_gene: TRBJ1-1
v_gene: TRBV13
abundance: once
CDR3nt: TGTGCCAGCAGCTTGGGACAGTTAACTGAAGCTTTCTTT
CDR3aa: CASSLGQLTEAFF

d_gene: TRBD1
j_gene: TRBJ1-2
v_gene: TRBV4-3
abundance: NA
CDR3nt: TGCGCCAGCAGCCCCGGGACAGGGTCTCATTACTATGGCTACACCTTC
CDR3aa: CASSPGTGSHYYGYTF

d_gene: TRBD2
j_gene: TRBJ2-5
v_gene: TRBV5-1
abundance: NA
CDR3nt: TGCGCCAGCAGCTGGGGACTAGTTACCCAACTCGGGGAGACCCAGTACTTC
CDR3aa: CASSWGLVTQLGETQYF

d_gene: NA
j_gene: TRBJ2-3
v_gene: TRBV27
abundance: NA
CDR3nt: TGTGCCAGCAGTTCGGGACTCCCCGCGAGAGATACGCAGTATTTT
CDR3aa: CASSSGLPARDTQYF

d_gene: NA
j_gene: TRBJ2-1
v_gene: TRBV27
abundance: NA
CDR3nt: TGTGCCAGCAGTTTACGGACTACCTACAATGAGCAGTTCTTC
CDR3aa: CASSLRTTYNEQFF

d_gene: NA
j_gene: TRBJ1-2
v_gene: TRBV5-4
abundance: NA
CDR3nt: TGTGCCAGCAGCTTGAATGACAGGCACCATGGCTACACCTTC
CDR3aa: CASSLNDRHHGYTF

d_gene: TRBD1
j_gene: TRBJ1-1
v_gene: TRBV4-1
abundance: NA
CDR3nt: TGCGCCAGCAGCCAAGATCCGGGACAGGGGGCGAAGGCTTTCTTT
CDR3aa: CASSQDPGQGAKAFF

d_gene: NA
j_gene: TRBJ2-3
v_gene: TRBV6-4
abundance: few
CDR3nt: TGTGCCAGCAGTCGTGGGGTAGGGGGAGATACGCAGTATTTT
CDR3aa: CASSRGVGGDTQYF

d_gene: NA
j_gene: TRBJ2-3
v_gene: TRBV6-1
abundance: NA
CDR3nt: TGTGCCAGCAGTGATCTTGGCCAGGTTAGCACAGATACGCAGTATTTT
CDR3aa: CASSDLGQVSTDTQYF

d_gene: TRBD2
j_gene: TRBJ2-1
v_gene: TRBV5-6
abundance: NA
CDR3nt: TGTGCCAGCAGCTTGGCCATAGCGGGAGTAGGCTACAATGAGCAGTTCTTC
CDR3aa: CASSLAIAGVGYNEQFF

d_gene: NA
j_gene: TRBJ1-1
v_gene: TRBV7-9
abundance: NA
CDR3nt: TGTGCCAGCAGGGCCGGGGGAGAAAACACTGAAGCTTTCTTT
CDR3aa: CASRAGGENTEAFF

d_gene: NA
j_gene: TRBJ1-5
v_gene: TRBV6-1
abundance: NA
CDR3nt: TGTGCCAGCAGTGACTTACACAGGTCCAGCAATCAGCCCCAGCATTTT
CDR3aa: CASSDLHRSSNQPQHF

d_gene: TRBD2
j_gene: TRBJ2-3
v_gene: TRBV29-1
abundance: NA
CDR3nt: TGCAGCGCTCCCGAGCGGGAGTCCACAGATACGCAGTATTTT
CDR3aa: CSAPERESTDTQYF

d_gene: TRBD2
j_gene: TRBJ2-3
v_gene: TRBV27
abundance: NA
CDR3nt: TGTGCCAGCAGTTATCGGACTAGCGAGGGCGCAAAGGCAGATACGCAGTATTTT
CDR3aa: CASSYRTSEGAKADTQYF

d_gene: NA
j_gene: TRBJ2-7
v_gene: TRBV2
abundance: NA
CDR3nt: TGTGCCAGCAGTGAGGGGACACAGTCCTACTACGAGCAGTACTTC
CDR3aa: CASSEGTQSYYEQYF

d_gene: NA
j_gene: TRBJ1-1
v_gene: TRBV2
abundance: few
CDR3nt: TGTGCCAGCGCGCGAAACACTGAAGCTTTCTTT
CDR3aa: CASARNTEAFF

d_gene: NA
j_gene: TRBJ2-2
v_gene: TRBV6-4
abundance: NA
CDR3nt: TGTGCCAGCAGTGCAACTAACACCGGGGAGCTGTTTTTT
CDR3aa: CASSATNTGELFF

d_gene: TRBD2
j_gene: TRBJ2-1
v_gene: TRBV28
abundance: NA
CDR3nt: TGTGCCAGCAGTTCCGCTAGTCAGGGAGGGAATGAGCAGTTCTTC
CDR3aa: CASSSASQGGNEQFF

d_gene: NA
j_gene: TRBJ2-7
v_gene: TRBV27
abundance: NA
CDR3nt: TGTGCCAGCAGTTTATCCCAGACCTACGAGCAGTACTTC
CDR3aa: CASSLSQTYEQYF

d_gene: NA
j_gene: TRBJ1-3
v_gene: TRBV9
abundance: NA
CDR3nt: TGTGCCAGCAGCGTAGTTCCAGTACGCGACTTTTTCCCCTCTGGAAACACCATATATTTT
CDR3aa: CASSVVPVRDFFPSGNTIYF

d_gene: NA
j_gene: TRBJ1-1
v_gene: TRBV15
abundance: NA
CDR3nt: TGTGCCACCAGCAGAGCGGAACAGGGCACTGAAGCTTTCTTT
CDR3aa: CATSRAEQGTEAFF

d_gene: TRBD2
j_gene: TRBJ2-1
v_gene: TRBV2
abundance: NA
CDR3nt: TGTGCCAGCAGTGGTCCTAGCGGAGGGACCTACAATGAGCAGTTCTTC
CDR3aa: CASSGPSGGTYNEQFF

d_gene: TRBD2
j_gene: TRBJ2-3
v_gene: TRBV6-5
abundance: NA
CDR3nt: TGTGCCAGCAGTTTATTAGCGGGAGGGACAGATACGCAGTATTTT
CDR3aa: CASSLLAGGTDTQYF

d_gene: NA
j_gene: TRBJ1-4
v_gene: TRBV18
abundance: NA
CDR3nt: TGTGCCAGCTCACCACCGGCGGCAGGGGACGAAAAACTGTTTTTT
CDR3aa: CASSPPAAGDEKLFF

d_gene: NA
j_gene: TRBJ2-1
v_gene: TRBV7-6
abundance: NA
CDR3nt: TGTGCCAGCAGGGGACTGGAGGGGAATGAGCAGTTCTTC
CDR3aa: CASRGLEGNEQFF

d_gene: TRBD2
j_gene: TRBJ2-7
v_gene: TRBV19
abundance: NA
CDR3nt: TGTGCCAGTAGTATAGGCGGGAGTTTTGGTGACGAGCAGTACTTC
CDR3aa: CASSIGGSFGDEQYF

d_gene: TRBD1
j_gene: TRBJ2-2
v_gene: TRBV5-4
abundance: NA
CDR3nt: TGTGCCAGCAGCTGGGAGGGGACAGGGTCGTATGTCGGGGAGCTGTTTTTT
CDR3aa: CASSWEGTGSYVGELFF

d_gene: TRBD1
j_gene: TRBJ2-7
v_gene: TRBV2
abundance: NA
CDR3nt: TGTGCCAGCAGTCCCGGGACAGCCTCCTACGAGCAGTACTTC
CDR3aa: CASSPGTASYEQYF

d_gene: NA
j_gene: TRBJ2-3
v_gene: TRBV7-2
abundance: few
CDR3nt: TGTGCCAGCAGCTCCCCCTGGGACTCTCCGGATACGCAGTATTTT
CDR3aa: CASSSPWDSPDTQYF

d_gene: TRBD1
j_gene: TRBJ2-7
v_gene: TRBV6-4
abundance: NA
CDR3nt: TGTGCCAGCAAAAGGGGGGGGACAGGGTTAAGCGAGCAGTACTTC
CDR3aa: CASKRGGTGLSEQYF

d_gene: TRBD1
j_gene: TRBJ2-7
v_gene: TRBV6-1
abundance: NA
CDR3nt: TGTGCCAGCAGTGCCTTGACAGGGGGCCCTTCCTACGAGCAGTACTTC
CDR3aa: CASSALTGGPSYEQYF

d_gene: TRBD1
j_gene: TRBJ1-2
v_gene: TRBV10-3
abundance: NA
CDR3nt: TGTGCCATCAATCAAGACAGGGGGCCCACCTATGGCTACACCTTC
CDR3aa: CAINQDRGPTYGYTF

d_gene: NA
j_gene: TRBJ1-1
v_gene: TRBV11-2
abundance: NA
CDR3nt: TGTGCCAGCAGCTTAGGATCGGTGAACACTGAAGCTTTCTTT
CDR3aa: CASSLGSVNTEAFF

d_gene: TRBD1
j_gene: TRBJ1-1
v_gene: TRBV5-1
abundance: NA
CDR3nt: TGCGCCAGCAGCATAGCACAGGGGGCCACTGAAGCTTTCTTT
CDR3aa: CASSIAQGATEAFF

d_gene: TRBD2
j_gene: TRBJ2-5
v_gene: TRBV7-2
abundance: NA
CDR3nt: TGTGCCAGCAGCCCCGGGAGGAACACCCAGTACTTC
CDR3aa: CASSPGRNTQYF

d_gene: NA
j_gene: TRBJ2-1
v_gene: TRBV5-4
abundance: NA
CDR3nt: TGTGCCGGCAGCTTGGGCCAGGGTGCTTACAATGAGCAGTTCTTC
CDR3aa: CAGSLGQGAYNEQFF

d_gene: TRBD2
j_gene: TRBJ2-5
v_gene: TRBV19
abundance: NA
CDR3nt: TGTGCCACCTCGGGACTAGCGGGTCTCCAAGAGACCCAGTACTTC
CDR3aa: CATSGLAGLQETQYF

d_gene: TRBD1
j_gene: TRBJ2-1
v_gene: TRBV5-4
abundance: NA
CDR3nt: TGTGCCAGCAGCTTGCCCCCGCACACTCGGACAGGGGGCCGGATTGAGCAGTTCTTC
CDR3aa: CASSLPPHTRTGGRIEQFF

d_gene: NA
j_gene: TRBJ2-1
v_gene: TRBV19
abundance: NA
CDR3nt: TGTGCCAGTAGTCCCGCTTCTGGGGCGAATGAGCAGTTCTTC
CDR3aa: CASSPASGANEQFF

d_gene: NA
j_gene: TRBJ2-5
v_gene: TRBV5-6
abundance: NA
CDR3nt: TGTGCCAGCAGCTTGGGTGGGCCAACGGAGACCCAGTACTTC
CDR3aa: CASSLGGPTETQYF

d_gene: TRBD2
j_gene: TRBJ2-1
v_gene: TRBV5-4
abundance: NA
CDR3nt: TGTGCCAGCAGCTTATCAGGCGGGAGGGCCCCCTACAATGAGCAGTTCTTC
CDR3aa: CASSLSGGRAPYNEQFF

d_gene: NA
j_gene: TRBJ2-3
v_gene: TRBV5-1
abundance: once
CDR3nt: TGCGCCAGCAGCTTGTGGGCCACAGATACGCAGTATTTT
CDR3aa: CASSLWATDTQYF

d_gene: TRBD2
j_gene: TRBJ2-1
v_gene: TRBV7-6
abundance: few
CDR3nt: TGTGCCAGCAGCTTAGGGAGCGGGAGGGCCAAGCAGTTCTTC
CDR3aa: CASSLGSGRAKQFF